This T cell receptor (beta chain) was sequenced during a study of blood T cell repertoires in COVID-19. V was shortened by 3 bases and J by 6 bases, with 14 bases between the two germline ends. The CDR3 covers 15 residues. A COVID-19 case was met by exposed participants within 2 weeks before study entry. TCRdb's copy holds only in-frame clones and misses some; the assay was immunoSEQ multiplex PCR. This table has 200,000 to 250,000 clones, about 86% appearing once. Source material: PBMCs or T cells enriched from blood (not recorded which). The clonotype originates from a woman in her thirties who had been exposed to COVID-19. The chain employs TRBV23-1 and TRBJ2-2, with TRBD2 as a possible D gene (5 bases). TRBV23-1 is annotated as an ORF whose role is uncertain. CDR3 sequence (DNA): TGCGCCAGCAGTCAGCGCCGCTGGCGGGCCGGGGAGCTGTTTTTT. It translates to CASSQRRWRAGELFF.